This T cell receptor beta chain stems from a study of blood T cell repertoires in COVID-19. Trimming took off 0 bases at V and 0 bases at J, with 9 bases between the two ends. The CDR3 sequence is 16 residues long. The germline V gene has CDR1 LGHDT and CDR2 YNNKEL (reference sequence). Per the authors' pipeline: Cell counts per sample came from amplifying reference gene primers. The repertoire was sequenced with immunoSEQ multiplex PCR; TCRdb's copy has only in-frame clones and lacks some. V, J and clone size are taken as reported in that table, and D and trimming were inferred from the DNA itself. Of approximately 270,000 clones in the sample, 87% were seen once.

The V and J genes are TRBV3-1 (or the pseudogene TRBV3-2) and TRBJ1-3, with D possibly TRBD1 on 5 matching bases. The sample consisted of peripheral blood. This receptor was taken from a man between 18 and 35 years old with active or convalescent COVID-19. This CDR3 is CASSQDGQGSGNTIYF. The DNA of the CDR3 is TGTGCCAGCAGCCAAGACGGGCAGGGCTCTGGAAACACCATATATTTT.